This T cell receptor beta chain appears in the sequencing data of a study of control samples from healthy donors and cancer patients. The table came from immunoSEQ multiplex PCR; TCRdb's copy has only in-frame clones and leaves some out. The table lists 150,000 to 200,000 clones, approximately 96% of them singletons. Germline CDR1 is SGHAT and CDR2 is FQNNGV. The CDR3 runs 17 residues. The V end lost 3 bases, the J end lost 5 bases, and 23 bases lay between the germline ends. Sequenced sample: blood. The chain employs TRBV11-2 and TRBJ2-7; a possible D gene is TRBD1 (6 bases). The clonotype comes from a woman aged 40 to 50 in good health. For the CDR3, the DNA is TGTGCCAGCAGCTTCGTGTCGCCCCAAGGACAGATCCACGAGCAGTACTTC. It codes for CASSFVSPQGQIHEQYF.